This TCR beta chain was sequenced in a study of beta chain features in type 1 diabetes. Broader study findings: At VDJ recombination sites, type 1 diabetes patients had fewer insertions and more deleted nucleotides. There was a moderate but significant shortening of TCRB CDR3s in all four CD4+ subsets of Type 1 diabetes patients.

Of the isolated RNA, all was reverse transcribed, and so the sequenced material was expressed TCRB transcripts. TCRdb keeps only in-frame clones here, not all; method: immunoSEQ multiplex PCR. Here the sample spans around 340,000 clones, around 9.3% being singletons. This clone was counted between two and nine times. Its antigen is unidentified. CD4+ naive, central memory, regulatory and stem cell-like memory cells were sorted via CD45RO/CCR7/CD25/CD127/CD95/CD27. The receptor was derived from a man aged 30-40 years with type 1 diabetes. Specimen: central memory CD4+ T cells from blood.

The chain's CDR3 is CASSQERALGTYEQYF. In DNA, the CDR3 is TGCGCCAGCAGCCAAGAGAGGGCACTTGGTACCTACGAGCAGTACTTC. The chain links TRBV4-1 to TRBJ2-7; the D gene is possibly TRBD2 (5 bases). The CDR3 loop spans 16 amino acids. From germline, CDR1 is MGHRA and CDR2 YSYEKL. V lost 0 bases to trimming and J lost 2 bases, with 14 bases between them.